This T cell receptor beta chain was sequenced for a study of blood T cell repertoires in COVID-19. Across the whole study: Acute-phase and convalescent COVID-19 samples originated in the United States, Italy and Spain. Sample material is recorded as cDNA or gDNA derived from T cells, B-cell-depleted T cells, or PBMCs.

Original processing notes: Amplification with reference gene primers provided the estimates of nucleated cell counts. TCRdb's copy holds only in-frame clones and misses some; the assay was immunoSEQ multiplex PCR. That table supplies the V and J calls and clone size; D and trimming were determined from the DNA. The sample records about 83,000 clones, roughly 84% being singletons. The V end lost 4 bases, the J end lost 0 bases, and 14 bases lay between the germline ends. Per germline, CDR1 SGHRS and CDR2 YFSETQ. The CDR3 sequence is 17 residues long. The sequence derives from a woman older than 75 in a cohort sampled during active or convalescent COVID-19. The V call is TRBV5-1, the J call TRBJ1-6, with D possibly matching TRBD1 (5 bases). Source material: peripheral blood. CDR3 in DNA: TGCGCCAGCAGCAACGGACACCCGAGCTCCTATAATTCACCCCTCCACTTT. This codes for CASSNGHPSSYNSPLHF. The whole variable domain, filled in from reference TRBV5-1 and TRBJ1-6, reads KAGVTQTPRYLIKTRGQQVTLSCSPISGHRSVSWYQQTPGQGLQFLFEYFSETQRNKGNFPGRFSGRQFSNSRSEMNVSTLELGDSALYLCASSNGHPSSYNSPLHFGNGTRLTVT.